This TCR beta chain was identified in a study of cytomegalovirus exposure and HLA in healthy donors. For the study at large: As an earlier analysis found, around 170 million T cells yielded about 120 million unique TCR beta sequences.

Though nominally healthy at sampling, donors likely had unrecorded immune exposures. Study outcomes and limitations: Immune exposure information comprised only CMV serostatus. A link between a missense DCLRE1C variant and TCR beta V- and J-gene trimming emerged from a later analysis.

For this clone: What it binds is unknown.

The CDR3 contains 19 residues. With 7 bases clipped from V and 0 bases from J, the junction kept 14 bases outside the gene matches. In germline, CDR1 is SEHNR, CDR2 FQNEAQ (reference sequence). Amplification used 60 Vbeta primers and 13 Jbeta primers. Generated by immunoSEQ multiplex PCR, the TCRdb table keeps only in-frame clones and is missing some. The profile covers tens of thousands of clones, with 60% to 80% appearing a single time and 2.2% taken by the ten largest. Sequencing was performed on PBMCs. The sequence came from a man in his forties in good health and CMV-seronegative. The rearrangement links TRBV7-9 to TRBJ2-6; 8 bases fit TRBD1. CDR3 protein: CASTIPTGTGHSGANVLTF. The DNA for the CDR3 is TGTGCCAGCACCATCCCGACGGGGACAGGACACTCTGGGGCCAACGTCCTGACTTTC. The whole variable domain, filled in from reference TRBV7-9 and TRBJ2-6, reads DTGVSQNPRHKITKRGQNVTFRCDPISEHNRLYWYRQTLGQGPEFLTYFQNEAQLEKSRLLSDRFSAERPKGSFSTLEIQRTEQGDSAMYLCASTIPTGTGHSGANVLTFGAGSRLTVL.